Listed below are T cell receptor beta chains from one sample, sequenced in a study of blood T cell repertoires in COVID-19. Repertoires were generated with immunoSEQ multiplex PCR, while TCRdb's copy carries only in-frame clones and drops some. Of around 180,000 clones in the sample, approximately 92% were seen once. The sample was PBMCs or T cells enriched from blood (not recorded which). The source of these receptors is a woman in her thirties or forties with acute COVID-19. Each CDR3 is given with its conserved first and last residue.

>TRBV5-1
CASSLAYGGSYGYTF
>TRBV4-3
CASSQELSEGGWDEQFF
>TRBV29-1
CSVKKTGGAYYTEAFF
>TRBV3-1/TRBV3-2
CASSQVTDGDIQYF
>TRBV6-5
CASSKREGYEQYF
>TRBV27
CASSFSTGELFF
>TRBV5-6
CASSLVGGEVKTQYF
>TRBV25-1
CASSETSGLGTEAFF
>TRBV2
CASTAAGRGPPYEQYF
>TRBV7-2
CASSLAGSRGETQYF
>TRBV10-3
CAISESPSGSGTDTQYF
>TRBV3-1/TRBV3-2
CASSPGGNEQFF
>TRBV5-1
CASTPQAGGPDTQYF
>TRBV5-5
CASSSGTGQFNEQFF
>TRBV28
CASSFPNKNEQYF
>TRBV3-1/TRBV3-2
CASSQVSGGGDTQYF
>TRBV6-5
CASSYSGGSNREQYF
>TRBV12-3/TRBV12-4
CASSLTGVETQYF
>TRBV6-4
CASSESQAGGHHEQFF
>TRBV6-2/TRBV6-3
CASSRRTGTGELFF
>TRBV28
CASSLSGGLRGYEQYF
>TRBV7-8
CASSINGQGPDTQYF
>TRBV29-1
CSVALRETQYF
>TRBV27
CASSLSSRGVNTEAFF
>TRBV6-2/TRBV6-3
CASSYWSGQETQYF
>TRBV5-1
CASSLEGQGSSEQYF
>TRBV13
CASSSPSGRGPDEQYF
>TRBV27
CASSSLASGELFF
>TRBV5-1
CASSFRGQTNEKLFF
>TRBV24-1
CATRSGQGQPGELFF
>TRBV13
CASSASGTSRYF
>TRBV11-2
CASSFRGGGLNEKLFF
>TRBV10-1
CASSVGEVSNQPQHF
>TRBV30
CAWSVTSGGEQYF
>TRBV7-9
CASSLGASEAFF
>TRBV5-1
CASSLVASGSGGSYEQYF
>TRBV7-8
CASSYSTGTGVEETQYF
>TRBV7-2
CASSLRAVYGYTF
>TRBV3-1/TRBV3-2
CASSHSLGTGGFSGNTIYF
>TRBV6-5
CATSFRQGNYGYTF
>TRBV6-5
CASRSDRDSQPQHF
>TRBV7-2
CASSLGQTGNTIYF
>TRBV24-1
CATSDLGTGNYNEQFF
>TRBV6-1
CASSDRGQSTNEKLFF
>TRBV7-9
CASSFAGFGEQYF
>TRBV7-8
CASSFRAGANVLTF
>TRBV25-1
CASSEQQGATETQYF
>TRBV11-2
CASSLAGTSGSSEQYF
>TRBV10-3
CAISGNTGNTEAFF
>TRBV3-1/TRBV3-2
CASSQTSGANTGELFF